This TCR beta chain is from a study of control samples from healthy donors and cancer patients. Method: immunoSEQ multiplex PCR; TCRdb's copy keeps in-frame clones and lacks some. The sample carries about 120,000 clones, 85% to 95% recorded once. Germline V gives CDR1 SGHNT, CDR2 YENEEA. This CDR3 spans 17 amino acids. After removal of 1 base from V and 0 bases from J, the junction contained 7 bases not matched to a gene. The chain is built from TRBV11-3 and TRBJ2-5; TRBD2 matches at 8 bases. The receptor was isolated from an elderly man with head and neck cancer. Sequenced sample: PBMCs. CDR3 in amino acids: CASSLGVGRANQETQYF. The CDR3 coding sequence is TGTGCCAGCAGCTTAGGGGTCGGGAGGGCAAACCAAGAGACCCAGTACTTC.